What follows are 28 T cell receptor beta chains derived from one specimen sequenced in a study of blood T cell repertoires in COVID-19. Sequencing used immunoSEQ multiplex PCR; TCRdb keeps in-frame clones, though not all of them. The sample contains hundreds of thousands of clones, approximately 90% of which appear only once. The sample consisted of PBMCs or T cells enriched from blood (not recorded which). The receptors here all came from a woman younger than 35 with acute COVID-19.

The chain uses TRBV28 and TRBJ1-2; D is unclear. CDR1 MDHEN and CDR2 SYDVKM come from the germline V gene. This CDR3 spans 14 amino acids. The V end lost 6 bases, the J end lost 7 bases, and 18 bases lay between the germline ends. The CDR3 spells CASSPGRRGGGYTF. The CDR3 nucleotides are TGTGCCAGCAGCCCCGGACGGCGGGGAGGTGGCTACACCTTC.

V is TRBV7-8 and J is TRBJ1-2, with D possibly matching TRBD1 (5 bases). In germline, CDR1 is SGHVS, CDR2 FQNEAQ. V lost 4 bases, J lost 3 bases, and 15 bases lay in between. This CDR3 is 15 amino acids long. The CDR3 DNA reads as TGTGCCAGCAGCTCCCTTTTGGGGCAATACTATGGCTACACCTTC. Its translation is CASSSLLGQYYGYTF.

The rearrangement links TRBV10-1 to TRBJ2-1, with 9 positions matching TRBD1. The length of the CDR3 is 15 residues. Trimming removed 3 bases from V and 8 bases from J; junction bases left unmatched: 8. Per the germline V gene, CDR1 is WNHNN and CDR2 is SYGVQD (reference sequence). The CDR3: CASSDPGTGHHEQFF. The CDR3 nucleotides are TGCGCCAGCAGTGATCCCGGGACAGGGCACCATGAGCAGTTCTTC.

The chain combines TRBV4-3 with TRBJ2-2; D may be TRBD1 (5 bases). The V and J ends lost 3 bases and 0 bases respectively, with 11 bases between them. This CDR3 spans 16 amino acids. From germline, CDR1 is LGHNA and CDR2 YSLEER. The chain's CDR3 is CASSHAGATNTGELFF. The CDR3 region has the DNA TGCGCCAGCAGCCATGCTGGGGCCACGAACACCGGGGAGCTGTTTTTT.

The chain joins TRBV9 to TRBJ1-6; 7 bases align to TRBD1. This CDR3 region has 16 residues. Germline values: CDR1 SGDLS, CDR2 YYNGEE. V gave up 0 bases and J gave up 9 bases; unmatched junction bases: 9. For the CDR3, the DNA is TGTGCCAGCAGCGTAGGTGCAGGGGGGTTTAGTTCACCCCTCCACTTT. Encoded protein: CASSVGAGGFSSPLHF.

The gene calls are TRBV28 and TRBJ2-7, with 9 bases lining up with TRBD2. Germline V CDR1 and CDR2: MDHEN, SYDVKM. The CDR3 length is 18 residues. Trimming at V came to 2 bases and at J to 7 bases, leaving 18 bases not matched to a gene. The CDR3 reads CASSLRPNIAGADREQYF. The CDR3 DNA sequence: TGTGCCAGCAGTTTAAGGCCAAATATAGCGGGAGCCGATCGGGAGCAGTACTTC.

This chain joins TRBV25-1 and TRBJ2-7, with D perhaps TRBD1 (6 bases). CDR3 size: 13 residues. V was cut by 4 bases and J by 4 bases, with 11 bases left in between. CDR1 is MGHDK, CDR2 SYGVNS, per germline. The CDR3 DNA sequence: TGTGCCAGCAGTGCGGACAGAGCGTACGAGCAGTACTTC. Translating it yields CASSADRAYEQYF.

The rearrangement uses TRBV21-1 and TRBJ2-3; the DNA was not used to check the table's D call, TRBD2. TRBV21-1 represents a pseudogene. The length of the CDR3 is 15 residues. The CDR3 region is CASSFVLPSTDTQYF. CDR3 nucleotides: TGTGCCAGCAGCTTTGTACTCCCTAGCACAGATACGCAGTATTTT.

The chain carries TRBV9 and TRBJ1-1, with D possibly being TRBD1 (5 bases). CDR3 length: 17 amino acids. The germline CDR1 and CDR2 sequences are SGDLS and YYNGEE. V lost 4 bases to trimming and J lost 2 bases, with 21 bases between them. CDR3 region: CASSRKGAAGYNTEAFF. In nucleotides, the CDR3 is TGTGCCAGCAGCAGAAAAGGGGCCGCGGGGTATAACACTGAAGCTTTCTTT.

The chain recombines TRBV18 with TRBJ2-3; TRBD1 matches at 8 bases. The V gene end was trimmed by 4 bases and the J gene end by 11 bases; junction bases not matched to a gene: 14. The length of the CDR3 is 15 residues. The germline gives CDR1 KGHSH, CDR2 LQKENI. The CDR3 coding sequence is TGTGCCAGCTCACAGGGACAGGACCCAGAGTGGGGGCAGTATTTT. It encodes CASSQGQDPEWGQYF.

J is TRBJ2-6 and V is TRBV5-1, with D hard to call. V was trimmed by 3 bases and J by 0 bases, leaving 10 bases between them. Germline loops: CDR1 SGHRS, CDR2 YFSETQ. There are 16 residues in the CDR3. In DNA, the CDR3 is TGCGCCAGCAGCTCCCTAATCCCCTCTGGGGCCAACGTCCTGACTTTC. It is translated as CASSSLIPSGANVLTF.

The chain has TRBV7-2 and TRBJ2-1; D not resolved. The CDR3 totals 14 residues. V was clipped by 1 base and J by 4 bases, with 8 bases between them. Germline V gene sequence: CDR1 SGHTA, CDR2 FQGNSA. In DNA, the CDR3 is TGTGCCAGCAGCTTAGTAGGCGGTTACAATGAGCAGTTCTTC. Translating it yields CASSLVGGYNEQFF. Full variable domain (rest looked up from reference TRBV7-2 and TRBJ2-1): GAGVSQSPSNKVTEKGKDVELRCDPISGHTALYWYRQSLGQGLEFLIYFQGNSAPDKSGLPSDRFSAERTGGSVSTLTIQRTQQEDSAVYLCASSLVGGYNEQFFGPGTRLTVL.

For the CDR3, the DNA is TGTGCCAGCAGTTACCGGGACAGGCAGACCGGGGAGCTGTTTTTT. As protein: CASSYRDRQTGELFF. The chain links TRBV6-5 to TRBJ2-2; 8 nucleotides align to TRBD1. The CDR3 sequence is 15 residues long. Germline CDR1 is MNHEY and CDR2 is SVGAGI. Trimming removed 2 bases from V and 5 bases from J; junction bases left unmatched: 4.

This chain uses TRBV6-5 with TRBJ2-7; 7 bases line up with TRBD2. V was pared by 9 bases and J by 5 bases, with 10 bases of the junction left unmatched. Germline lookup yields CDR1 MNHEY and CDR2 SVGAGI. The CDR3 has 13 amino acids. CDR3 residues: CASKRGLGDEQYF. The CDR3, as DNA: TGTGCCAGTAAGCGGGGCCTAGGGGACGAGCAGTACTTC.

This clone was counted a single time. The same CDR3 arises from other DNA sequences in this sample as well. This chain links TRBV9 with TRBJ1-4; unclear D gene. CDR3 length equals 14 residues. CDR1 and CDR2 (germline): SGDLS, YYNGEE. Between the trimmed V and J ends, which lost 0 bases and 8 bases, there was a span of 11 bases. The CDR3, as DNA: TGTGCCAGCAGCGTAGTTGGAGGTGGGGAAAAACTGTTTTTT. Translated: CASSVVGGGEKLFF. Supplemented by reference TRBV9 and TRBJ1-4, the full variable domain reads DSGVTQTPKHLITATGQRVTLRCSPRSGDLSVYWYQQSLDQGLQFLIQYYNGEERAKGNILERFSAQQFPDLHSELNLSSLELGDSALYFCASSVVGGGEKLFFGSGTQLSVL.

The J gene is TRBJ1-2, the V gene TRBV6-5; 7 bases fit TRBD1. Trimming at V came to 2 bases and at J to 8 bases, leaving 8 bases not matched to a gene. The germline CDR1 and CDR2 sequences are MNHEY and SVGAGI. This CDR3 is 14 amino acids long. The CDR3 reads CASSYGQDVYGYTF. CDR3 nucleotide sequence: TGTGCCAGCAGTTACGGACAGGATGTGTACGGCTACACCTTC.

This rearrangement joins TRBV4-1 to TRBJ1-2; maybe TRBD1 (6 bases). CDR3 length: 16 residues. Germline lookup yields CDR1 MGHRA and CDR2 YSYEKL. V was shortened by 1 base and J by 2 bases, with 14 bases between the two germline ends. CDR3 bases: TGCGCCAGCAGCCAAGCCGAAGACAGGATCAACTATGGCTACACCTTC. Residues: CASSQAEDRINYGYTF.

The chain has TRBV7-2 and TRBJ2-2, with D possibly being TRBD2 (6 bases). With 4 bases removed from V and 4 bases from J, the gap between germline ends came to 13 bases. The CDR3 runs to 15 residues. CDR1 is SGHTA, CDR2 FQGNSA, per germline. The CDR3 loop reads CASSSYGTVTGELFF. DNA of the CDR3: TGTGCCAGCAGCTCATACGGGACTGTCACCGGGGAGCTGTTTTTT.

This chain links TRBV28 with TRBJ1-1; possibly TRBD1 for D (6 bases). The ends were cut back, 3 bases at V and 4 bases at J, with 21 bases in the middle. The CDR3 is made up of 17 amino acids. Germline loops: CDR1 MDHEN, CDR2 SYDVKM. The CDR3 region has the DNA TGTGCCAGCAGTTTTGAGGCAGGGGTTGTCTCTAGCACTGAAGCTTTCTTT. Protein: CASSFEAGVVSSTEAFF.

The V call is TRBV7-9, the J call TRBJ1-1; TRBD1 matches at 8 bases. V shed 0 bases, J shed 7 bases, and the junction held 4 bases outside the gene matches. The CDR3 loop spans 14 amino acids. CDR1 is SEHNR, CDR2 FQNEAQ, per germline (reference sequence). The CDR3 bases are TGTGCCAGCAGCTTAGCGCAGGGGGCGGGTGAAGCTTTCTTT. Amino acids: CASSLAQGAGEAFF.

The chain joins TRBV7-9 to TRBJ2-7; 8 positions match TRBD1. The CDR3 contains 15 residues. J lost 5 bases, V lost 1 base, and 7 bases had no gene match. Germline-derived CDR1 and CDR2 are SEHNR and FQNEAQ (reference sequence). CDR3: CASSLGTQGADEQYF. The CDR3 coding sequence is TGTGCCAGCAGCTTAGGCACCCAGGGGGCTGACGAGCAGTACTTC. The variable domain in full, with the rest retrieved from reference TRBV7-9 and TRBJ2-7, is DTGVSQNPRHKITKRGQNVTFRCDPISEHNRLYWYRQTLGQGPEFLTYFQNEAQLEKSRLLSDRFSAERPKGSFSTLEIQRTEQGDSAMYLCASSLGTQGADEQYFGPGTRLTVT.

CDR3 loop: CASSLVFDSSSYNEQFF. CDR3 sequence (DNA): TGTGCCAGCAGCTTAGTTTTCGACAGTAGCTCCTACAATGAGCAGTTCTTC. V usage is TRBV7-2 and J usage is TRBJ2-1; TRBD1 is a possible D gene (5 bases). The CDR3 extends over 17 amino acids. V was pared by 1 base and J by 0 bases, with 13 bases between. Germline loops: CDR1 SGHTA, CDR2 FQGNSA.

This clone was recorded a few times. The chain links TRBV9 to TRBJ2-7, with 9 bases lining up with TRBD1. The CDR3 consists of 17 residues. V lost 4 bases, J lost 1 base, and 12 bases stayed unmatched. Germline CDR1 reads SGDLS; CDR2 reads YYNGEE. DNA for the CDR3: TGTGCCAGCAGCCCCGACCCCGTCGGGACAGGGTCCTACGAGCAGTACTTC. Residues: CASSPDPVGTGSYEQYF. The full variable domain, in which reference TRBV9 and TRBJ2-7 provide the parts outside the CDR3, is DSGVTQTPKHLITATGQRVTLRCSPRSGDLSVYWYQQSLDQGLQFLIQYYNGEERAKGNILERFSAQQFPDLHSELNLSSLELGDSALYFCASSPDPVGTGSYEQYFGPGTRLTVT.

This clone was observed a few times. This rearrangement joins TRBV20-1 to TRBJ1-5; the D is unclear. Germline CDR1 reads DFQATT; CDR2 reads SNEGSKA (reference sequence). The length of the CDR3 is 12 residues. Trimming took 3 bases from V and 6 from J, leaving 9 bases between them. CDR3 bases: TGCAGTGCTAGTATTTGGGCTCAGCCCCAGCATTTT. This translates into CSASIWAQPQHF.

This chain connects TRBV20-1 to TRBJ1-2, with D perhaps TRBD1 (5 bases). The germline V gene has CDR1 DFQATT and CDR2 SNEGSKA (reference sequence). V lost 4 bases and J 8 bases, leaving 11 bases between the germline ends. This CDR3 spans 11 amino acids. CDR3 amino acids: CSANGGRGYTF. CDR3 coding DNA: TGCAGTGCTAACGGGGGAAGGGGCTACACCTTC.

The genes are TRBV12-3 or TRBV12-4 and TRBJ1-2, with 8 positions matching TRBD1. J was trimmed by 4 bases and V by 6 bases; bases with no gene match: 4. The CDR3 is 13 amino acids. The CDR3 DNA is TGTGCCAGCAGATCCGGGACAGGCTATGGCTACACCTTC. Encoded protein: CASRSGTGYGYTF.

The chain combines TRBV4-3 with TRBJ1-6; the D is unclear. Per the germline V gene, CDR1 is LGHNA and CDR2 is YSLEER. Deletions cut 1 base from V and 7 bases from J, with 14 bases between. The length of the CDR3 is 16 residues. This CDR3 reads CASSQVGETLNSPLHF. In DNA, the CDR3 is TGCGCCAGCAGCCAAGTAGGAGAGACTTTAAATTCACCCCTCCACTTT.

CDR3 residues: CASSLEGASDEQYF. The CDR3 coding sequence is TGTGCCAGCAGCTTAGAGGGGGCAAGTGACGAGCAGTACTTC. The chain combines TRBV7-2 with TRBJ2-7; 7 nucleotides line up with TRBD1. V shed 1 base, J shed 5 bases, and the junction held 5 bases outside the gene matches. Germline V gene sequence: CDR1 SGHTA, CDR2 FQGNSA. The CDR3 sequence is 14 residues long.